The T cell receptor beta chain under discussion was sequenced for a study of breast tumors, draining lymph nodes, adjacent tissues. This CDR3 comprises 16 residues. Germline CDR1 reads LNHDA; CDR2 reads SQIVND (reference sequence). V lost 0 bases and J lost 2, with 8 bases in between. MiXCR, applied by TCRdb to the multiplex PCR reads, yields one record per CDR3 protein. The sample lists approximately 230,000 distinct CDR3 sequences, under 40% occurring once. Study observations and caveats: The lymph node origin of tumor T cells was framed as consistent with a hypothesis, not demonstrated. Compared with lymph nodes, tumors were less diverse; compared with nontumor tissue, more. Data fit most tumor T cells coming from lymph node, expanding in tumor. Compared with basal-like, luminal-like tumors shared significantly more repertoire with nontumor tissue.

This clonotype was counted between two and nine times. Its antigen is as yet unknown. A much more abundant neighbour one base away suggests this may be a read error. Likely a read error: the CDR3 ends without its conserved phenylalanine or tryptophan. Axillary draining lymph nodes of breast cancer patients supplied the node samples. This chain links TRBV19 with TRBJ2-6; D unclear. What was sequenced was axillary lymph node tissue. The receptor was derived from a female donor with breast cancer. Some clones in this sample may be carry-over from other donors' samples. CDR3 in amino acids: CASSIERRAGANVLTS. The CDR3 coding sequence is TGTGCCAGTAGTATAGAAAGACGTGCTGGGGCCAACGTCCTGACTTCC.